One sample yielded the 3 T cell receptor beta chains listed below, sequenced in a study of blood T cell repertoires in COVID-19. The protocol was immunoSEQ multiplex PCR, while the TCRdb copy is restricted to in-frame clones and leaves out a portion. The sample holds about 210,000 clones, roughly 82% seen once. The sample consisted of peripheral blood. The receptors were gathered from a woman between 35 and 50 years old with acute or convalescent COVID-19.

The chain links TRBV6-5 to TRBJ2-7, with D maybe TRBD2 (6 bases). This CDR3 spans 14 amino acids. CDR1 is MNHEY and CDR2 is SVGAGI in the germline V gene. Trimming took 5 bases from V and 1 from J, leaving 12 bases between them. The CDR3 spells CASSQRSGSYEQYF. The CDR3 region has the DNA TGTGCCAGCAGTCAAAGGAGCGGGTCCTACGAGCAGTACTTC.

This chain uses TRBV19 with TRBJ2-1, with 8 nucleotides matching TRBD1. V dropped 7 bases and J dropped 6; count of bases not matched to a gene: 14. The CDR3 has 16 amino acids. CDR1 LNHDA and CDR2 SQIVND come from the germline V gene (reference sequence). Written as DNA, the CDR3 is TGTGCCAGTACAGTTTGGGGCAGGGGGCGAGTCAATGAGCAGTTCTTC. This gives the protein CASTVWGRGRVNEQFF.

In DNA form, the CDR3 reads TGTGCCAGCAGCCCGGGACTTGGTGGCTACACCTTC. It specifies CASSPGLGGYTF. This rearrangement joins TRBV11-1 to TRBJ1-2; a weak D match, TRBD1 (5 bases). The length of the CDR3 is 12 residues. V gave up 5 bases and J gave up 7 bases, with 11 bases separating them. The germline V gene has CDR1 SGHAT and CDR2 FQDESV (reference sequence).